The 8 T cell receptor beta chains given below trace back to one sample, sequenced in a study of tumor and adjacent non-tumor tissue in lung cancer (dated by TCRdb to the late 2010s). RNA was isolated from bulk unsorted tissue, and RNA quality was assessed with a NanoDrop ND-1000 and an Agilent 2100. Library preparation employed multiplex PCR. Sequencing was performed on an Illumina HiSeq 2500. TCRbeta libraries were constructed through three rounds of nested PCR with primers (Table S4) according to protocols modified from ARM-PCR. TCRdb passed the public sequencing reads through fastp at Q25 and MiXCR, retaining productive beta sequences. A single entry per CDR3 protein holds the most common genes and DNA from its merged rows. The sample data list 200,000 to 250,000 distinct CDR3 sequences, and 71% of these were observed just once. The ten largest make up about 25% of the sample. Sequencing was performed on lung tumor tissue. The receptors here all came from a man aged 60 to 69 with non-small cell lung cancer.

This chain connects TRBV20-1 to TRBJ2-1, with TRBD2 matching over 11 bases. The CDR3 runs 20 residues. Germline lookup yields CDR1 DFQATT and CDR2 SNEGSKA (reference sequence). CDR3 sequence reads: CSAGPPLLAGDADSYNEQFF. Here the CDR3 DNA reads TGCAGCGCTGGCCCCCCCCTACTAGCGGGGGACGCGGATTCCTACAATGAGCAGTTCTTC.

Comments on this clonotype: A junction end diverges from the germline sequence, so it may reflect a read error. V gene TRBV4-3 combines with J gene TRBJ2-5; TRBD2 is a possible D gene (5 bases). Germline lookup yields CDR1 LGHNA and CDR2 YSLEER. CDR3 length: 14 residues. As DNA, the CDR3 is TGCGCCAGCAGTCAAGACCTTACCGGGAAGACCCAGTATTTC. Translating it yields CASSQDLTGKTQYF.

On this clonotype itself: It may be a read error: a sequence one base away is much more abundant. The chain employs TRBV6-6 and TRBJ1-2; a weak D match, TRBD1 (5 bases). CDR3 length: 15 residues. The germline V gene encodes CDR1 MNHNY and CDR2 SVGAGI (reference sequence). V was pared by 2 bases and J by 8 bases, with 18 bases between. The CDR3 protein is CASSYGADAGGGYTF. Here the CDR3 DNA reads TGTGCCAGCAGTTACGGGGCAGATGCCGGAGGGGGCTACACCTTC.

There are many counts of this clonotype. The DNA of the CDR3 is TGCGCCAGCAGTGAATGGGGGACGACAGATACGCAGTATTTT. This gives the protein CASSEWGTTDTQYF. The genes are TRBV10-2 and TRBJ2-3; D is tentatively TRBD1 or TRBD2 (5 bases each). Trimming shortened V by 3 bases and J by 3 bases, and 10 bases separated the two germline ends. This CDR3 spans 14 amino acids. Germline V gene data show CDR1 as WSHSY and CDR2 as SAAADI.

The table lists this clonotype with a count of one. At one end the junction does not follow the germline gene, possibly because of a read error. The chain employs TRBV6-5 and TRBJ1-5; D is uncertain. The CDR3 spans 16 residues. The germline CDR1 and CDR2 sequences are MNHEY and SVGAGI. The CDR3 here is CASSQQGLGGNQPLHF. The CDR3 DNA reads TGTGCCAGCAGCCAACAAGGCCTGGGAGGCAATCAGCCCCTGCATTTT.

Remarks on this clonotype: A junction boundary mismatches the germline segment, possibly from a read error. V and J are TRBV6-2 or TRBV6-3 and TRBJ2-1, with 9 bases aligning to TRBD2. The CDR3 length is 17 residues. Germline values: CDR1 MNHEY, CDR2 SVGEGT. CDR3 sequence reads: CDSSSRTSALVWNEQFF. DNA for the CDR3: TGTGACAGCAGTTCCCGGACTAGCGCGTTGGTTTGGAATGAGCAGTTCTTC.

Notes on this clonotype: An end of the junction does not agree with germline; a read error may underlie this. The chain recombines TRBV6-2 or TRBV6-3 with TRBJ2-3; perhaps TRBD2 as D (5 bases). This CDR3 has 13 residues. CDR1 is MNHEY and CDR2 is SVGEGT in the germline V gene. DNA of the CDR3: TGTGCCAGTAGTTCGAAACTAGTCCAGTCGCAGTATTTT. This gives the protein CASSSKLVQSQYF.

Note on this clonotype: Being one base from a much bigger clone, this may be a read error. V gene TRBV6-6 combines with J gene TRBJ1-1, with unresolved D. V lost 2 bases and J lost 7, with 14 bases in between. The CDR3 consists of 14 residues. Germline loops: CDR1 MNHNY, CDR2 SVGAGI (reference sequence). The CDR3 is CASSYHQEYIEAFF. CDR3 nucleotides: TGTGCCAGCAGTTACCATCAGGAGTACATTGAAGCTTTCTTT.